Shown below are 5 T cell receptor beta chains from a single sample sequenced in a study of blood T cell dynamics during melanoma immunotherapy. The time point here: pre-treatment baseline. The assay was immunoSEQ multiplex PCR, and TCRdb's table has in-frame clones only and misses some. The repertoire holds about 13,000 clones, with about 91% as singletons. The sample consisted of effector memory CD8+ T cells from blood, taken from a patient treated with checkpoint blockade. These receptors came from a human donor with melanoma.

This chain uses TRBV19 with TRBJ1-3; D gene unclear. Trimming stripped 5 bases from V and 0 bases from J, with 11 bases between. Germline V CDR1 and CDR2: LNHDA, SQIVND (reference sequence). CDR3 size: 15 residues. The CDR3 DNA reads as TGTGCCAGTAGTCTCTGGACCGACTCTGGAAACACCATATATTTT. This codes for CASSLWTDSGNTIYF.

This clone was counted a single time. The chain combines TRBV11-1 with TRBJ1-2; a weak D match, TRBD1 (5 bases). The CDR3 length is 14 residues. The germline gives CDR1 SGHAT, CDR2 FQDESV (reference sequence). V lost 5 bases and J 2 bases, leaving 12 bases between the germline ends. The CDR3: CASSPQDNNYGYTF. CDR3 DNA sequence: TGTGCCAGCAGCCCCCAGGACAACAACTATGGCTACACCTTC.

V usage is TRBV4-3 and J usage is TRBJ2-1; tentatively, D is TRBD1 or TRBD2 (5 bases each). CDR1 and CDR2 from the germline V gene are LGHNA and YSLEER. The V end was cut by 3 bases, the J end by 1 base, with 10 bases between. CDR3 length: 15 residues. The CDR3 loop is CASSQRDGSYNEQFF. In DNA form, the CDR3 reads TGCGCCAGCAGCCAGAGGGACGGTTCCTACAATGAGCAGTTCTTC.

V usage is TRBV11-2 and J usage is TRBJ2-3, with no clear D. The germline V and J ends were trimmed by 5 bases and 1 base, with 13 bases remaining between them. CDR1 SGHAT and CDR2 FQNNGV come from the germline V gene. The CDR3 has 15 amino acids. In nucleotides, the CDR3 is TGTGCCAGCAGCATTGACACCTCCCGCACAGATACGCAGTATTTT. Translated, it gives CASSIDTSRTDTQYF.

The CDR3 loop reads CASSLSGRGPSDTQYF. The CDR3 DNA sequence: TGCGCCAGCAGCTTGTCGGGGCGGGGGCCATCAGATACGCAGTATTTT. The J gene is TRBJ2-3, the V gene TRBV5-1; a weak D match, TRBD2 (7 bases). V lost 1 base, J lost 4 bases, and 16 bases lay in between. The length of the CDR3 is 16 residues. Per germline, CDR1 SGHRS and CDR2 YFSETQ.